This T cell receptor (beta chain) was retrieved from a study of vaccination and CD4 T cells after COVID-19. Across the whole study: Convalescent patients were SARS-CoV-2 positive by nasal swab PCR; about 9 mild, one severe. Timing of post-vaccine sample collection was a median about 79 days after dose two, with a range of 14 to 241. Overlapping SARS-CoV-2, HCoV-NL63, HCoV-OC43 and HCoV-229E spike peptides were used to stimulate cells.

Germline lookup yields CDR1 SEHNR and CDR2 FQNEAQ (reference sequence). This CDR3 is 14 amino acids long. V was clipped by 3 bases and J by 8 bases; unmatched bases: 8. The Oncomine TCR Beta short-read assay was what sequenced the DNA obtained from cultured CD4+ T cells. TCRdb used MiXCR to reprocess the PCR reads, holding one entry per CDR3 protein. The data contain under 30,000 distinct CDR3 sequences, 35% to 40% of them singletons. This clonotype has only a few counts. Its antigen is as yet unknown. Described time point: late sampling 161 to 241 days after vaccination in a few convalescent patients. Treatment given: approximately 9-day PBMC culture with coronavirus spike peptide pools or control peptides (ViraFEST assay). The ViraFEST method relied on peptide pools to expand antigen-specific T cells, followed by TCR sequencing.

This receptor was obtained from a human donor who had recovered from COVID-19. The V call is TRBV7-9, the J call TRBJ1-2; 8 positions match TRBD1. Sequenced here: CD4+ T cells from blood, cultured in vitro, sampled about 7 months after SARS-CoV-2 vaccination. CDR3 protein: CASSFVGQGYGYTF. The CDR3 bases are TGTGCCAGCAGCTTCGTCGGACAGGGTTACGGCTACACCTTC.